This T cell receptor beta chain was sequenced for a study of cytomegalovirus exposure and HLA in healthy donors. Between the trimmed V and J ends, which lost 3 bases and 4 bases, there was a span of 11 bases. Germline V gene data show CDR1 as SGHRS and CDR2 as YFSETQ. This CDR3 region has 13 residues. A multiplex PCR was run with 60 Vbeta primers and 13 Jbeta primers. The table came from immunoSEQ multiplex PCR; TCRdb's copy has only in-frame clones and leaves some out. This sample's table reports about 160,000 clones. Sequenced input: PBMCs. The rearrangement links TRBV5-1 to TRBJ2-7; a possible D gene is TRBD2 (6 bases). This receptor was taken from a man aged 25 to 40 in good health and CMV-seronegative. Written as DNA, the CDR3 is TGCGCCAGCAGCTACACGGGAGCTTACGAGCAGTACTTC. Protein product: CASSYTGAYEQYF.